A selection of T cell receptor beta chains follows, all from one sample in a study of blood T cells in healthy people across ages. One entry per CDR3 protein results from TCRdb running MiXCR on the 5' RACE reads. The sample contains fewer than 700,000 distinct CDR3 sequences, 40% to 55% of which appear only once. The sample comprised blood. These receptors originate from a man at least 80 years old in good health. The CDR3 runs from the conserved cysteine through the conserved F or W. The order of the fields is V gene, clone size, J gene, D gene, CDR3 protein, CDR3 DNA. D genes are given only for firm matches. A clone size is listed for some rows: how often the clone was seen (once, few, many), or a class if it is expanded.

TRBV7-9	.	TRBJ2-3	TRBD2	CASSLRTSPDTQYF	TGTGCCAGCAGCCTGCGGACTAGTCCGGATACGCAGTATTTT
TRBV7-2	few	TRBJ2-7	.	CASSLAAQTYEQYF	TGTGCCAGCAGCTTAGCTGCCCAGACCTACGAGCAGTACTTC
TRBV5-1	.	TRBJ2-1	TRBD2	CASSWTGTSEYNEQFF	TGCGCCAGCAGCTGGACCGGGACTAGCGAGTACAATGAGCAGTTCTTC
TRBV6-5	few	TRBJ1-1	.	CASSYSAGRGTEAFF	TGTGCCAGCAGTTACTCGGCAGGGCGCGGCACTGAAGCTTTCTTT
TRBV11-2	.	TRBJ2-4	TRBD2	CASSDPGREDIQYF	TGTGCCAGCAGCGATCCGGGACGGGAGGACATTCAGTACTTC
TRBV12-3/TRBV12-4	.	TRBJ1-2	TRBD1	CASSLVLQGGDGYTF	TGTGCCAGCAGTTTAGTTCTACAGGGGGGGGATGGCTACACCTTC
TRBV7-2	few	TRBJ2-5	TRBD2	CASSLGLWETQYF	TGTGCCAGCAGCTTGGGACTATGGGAGACCCAGTACTTC
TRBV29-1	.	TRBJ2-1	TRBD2	CSVESSGYNEQFF	TGCAGCGTTGAAAGTAGCGGGTACAATGAGCAGTTCTTC
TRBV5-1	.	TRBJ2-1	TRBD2	CASSLRTSGATNEQFF	TGCGCCAGCAGCTTGAGAACTAGCGGGGCAACAAATGAGCAGTTCTTC
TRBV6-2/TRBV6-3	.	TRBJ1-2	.	CASTYPQQELNYGYTF	TGTGCCAGCACCTACCCCCAACAGGAGCTCAACTATGGCTACACCTTC
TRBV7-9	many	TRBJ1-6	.	CASSLEEDSPLHF	TGTGCCAGCAGCTTAGAAGAGGATTCACCCCTCCACTTT